The subject of this entry is one T cell receptor (beta chain). Its specific antigen is unknown. The record has no base qualities; no much larger clone is one base away. RNA was extracted using the RNeasy kit, and about 0.45 to 1 ug of the RNA was reverse transcribed with random hexamers. TCR beta CDR3 regions were amplified with the immunoSEQ multiplex PCR assay covering 54 Vbeta and 13 Jbeta segments. Bias from PCR amplification was corrected by using a synthetic template baseline for primer optimization and for computational correction. Processing in the source paper ran as follows. Only productive sequences were kept, with reads annotated to V, D and J genes according to IMGT and analyzed in immunoSEQ Analyzer. Clonality was calculated as one minus the Shannon entropy normalized by log2 of the number of productive unique sequences. Public and private clones were assessed among the 100 most prevalent clones of each patient and control. Susac-specific clones were defined as absent from healthy and MS cohorts, 1052 published viral clones and other ImmuneACCESS disease sequences. Using fastp at Q25 and MiXCR, TCRdb reprocessed the public reads and kept productive beta chains. Every entry covers one CDR3 protein and lists the most common genes and DNA from its rows. What appears here as the V and J calls and clone size reflects TCRdb's work, not the paper's. The sample table contains more than 65,000 distinct CDR3 sequences; only one count was recorded for approximately 95% of them. Roughly 0.25% of the sample lies in the top ten.

From cysteine to phenylalanine, the CDR3 is 12 amino acids long. Kept here is only the CDR3 DNA, which spans 36 bases and is read in frame from base 1. V is cut back by 7 bases and J by 2 bases, with 3 bases in the junction unmatched. Per the germline V gene (reference sequence), GTSNPN is the CDR1 and SVGIG is the CDR2. This record belongs to a study of CD8 T cells in Susac syndrome (dated by TCRdb to the late 2010s). As for the study more broadly: The study used repertoire sequencing to test whether antigen drove CD8+ T cell activation and differentiation in Susac syndrome. The clonality of the CD8+ T cell repertoire was compared across 12 healthy donors, some 14 Susac syndrome patients and around 16 multiple sclerosis patients.

General findings and caveats noted by the study authors: The study acknowledged that relatively few individuals were included in the TCR sequencing and HLA analysis.

Peripheral blood CD8+ and CD4+ T cells from healthy donors, Susac syndrome patients and multiple sclerosis patients were profiled using high-throughput TCR beta sequencing. The healthy donors served as controls matched for age and sex. CD8+ TEMRA cells were enriched by FACS, while bulk CD8+ and CD4+ T cells were purified by magnetic negative isolation. Blood was collected in EDTA tubes and processed within 24 hours, with PBMCs isolated through density gradient centrifugation. PBMCs intended for TCR sequencing were frozen in liquid nitrogen and were later thawed in a 37 degrees C water bath. The sorted or isolated CD4+, CD8+ and CD8+ TEMRA cells had a purity of 90% or higher.

The sequenced sample consisted of CD8+ T cells from PBMCs. The rearranged chain carries TRBV30 and TRBJ2-7; 9 nucleotides in the junction match TRBD1. The sequence was collected from a human donor in good health. The base sequence is TGTGCCTTCCGGGACAGGGCCTACGAGCAGTACTTC. Translated, it reads CAFRDRAYEQYF.